A selection of T cell receptor beta chains follows, all from one sample in a study of blood T cell repertoires in COVID-19. TCRdb's copy holds only in-frame clones and misses some; the assay was immunoSEQ multiplex PCR. Altogether fewer than 250,000 clones are present, 87% being singletons, with the ten largest covering approximately 7.3%. The sequenced sample consisted of PBMCs or T cells enriched from blood (not recorded which). The receptors come from a man aged 25-45 years in a cohort exposed to, infected with or recovered from COVID-19 (not recorded which). The CDR3 runs from the conserved cysteine through the conserved F or W. A D gene is named only where the DNA matches it firmly. Clone size is shown for a subset of rows, as once, few, many or a class of expanded clone.

TRBJ2-2,TRBV5-4,NA,NA,TGTGCCAGCAGCTGGCGAGGTACTACCGGGGAGCTGTTTTTT,CASSWRGTTGELFF
TRBJ1-1,TRBV2,NA,NA,TGTGCCAGCAGTTGGCGAACGGAGTCTTTCTTT,CASSWRTESFF
TRBJ1-5,TRBV2,NA,NA,TGTGCCAGCAGTGCGGGGGTTTCGCCCCAGCATTTT,CASSAGVSPQHF
TRBJ2-3,TRBV7-9,NA,NA,TGTGCCAGCAGCTTAGATCGGGGTCACCGGGGGGATACGCAGTATTTT,CASSLDRGHRGDTQYF
TRBJ2-3,TRBV5-1,NA,NA,TGCGCCAGCAGCTTGGATTGGACTAGCACAGATACGCAGTATTTT,CASSLDWTSTDTQYF
TRBJ2-7,TRBV28,NA,NA,TGTGCCAGCAGTTTTCCTGGGAGCTCCTACGAGCAGTACTTC,CASSFPGSSYEQYF
TRBJ2-7,TRBV12-5,NA,TRBD1,TGTGCTAGTGGAAAATACCGGGACAGGGTAGCCGAGCAGTACTTC,CASGKYRDRVAEQYF
TRBJ1-1,TRBV28,NA,NA,TGTGCCAGCAGTTTAAATCAGGGGTCTTTGAACACTGAAGCTTTCTTT,CASSLNQGSLNTEAFF
TRBJ2-1,TRBV15,NA,TRBD2,TGTGCCACCAGCCCAATACCGGGACTAGCGTTGGAGCAGTTCTTC,CATSPIPGLALEQFF
TRBJ1-4,TRBV3-1/TRBV3-2,NA,TRBD1,TGTGCCAGCAGCCAAGCCGACCAGGGGGCAGGACGGGAAAAACTGTTTTTT,CASSQADQGAGREKLFF
TRBJ1-2,TRBV4-1,NA,NA,TGCGCCAGCAGCCCCGCCGTGAGGGACTATGGCTACACCTTC,CASSPAVRDYGYTF
TRBJ1-3,TRBV6-5,NA,NA,TGTGCCAGCAGGGAGGGACCGTCCTCTGGAAACACCATATATTTT,CASREGPSSGNTIYF
TRBJ2-3,TRBV7-3,few,TRBD1,TGTGCCAGCAGTTCCACAGGGGCGATCACAGATACGCAGTATTTT,CASSSTGAITDTQYF
TRBJ1-1,TRBV5-1,NA,TRBD1,TGCGCCAGCAGCCCTAATACAGGGGAAGGTACTGAAGCTTTCTTT,CASSPNTGEGTEAFF
TRBJ2-1,TRBV3-1/TRBV3-2,NA,NA,TGTGCCAGCAGCCAAGTATTAGCAGCCAATGAGCAGTTCTTC,CASSQVLAANEQFF
TRBJ2-3,TRBV15,NA,TRBD2,TGTGCCACCAGCAGTTCCAAGGGACTAGCGGGAGGGCCCGCAGATACGCAGTATTTT,CATSSSKGLAGGPADTQYF
TRBJ1-6,TRBV19,NA,TRBD1,TGTGCCAGTACCGCAGGGGGTAATTCACCCCTCCACTTT,CASTAGGNSPLHF
TRBJ2-2,TRBV27,NA,NA,TGTGCCAGCAGTGGCTCAGGGTACCGGGAGCTGTTTTTT,CASSGSGYRELFF
TRBJ2-7,TRBV27,NA,NA,TGTGCCAGCAGTCCTAGGACCGGGGTGTACGAGCAGTACTTC,CASSPRTGVYEQYF
TRBJ2-3,TRBV4-2,many,TRBD2,TGTGCCAGCAGCCAAGATCCTAGCGGGAGCACAGATACGCAGTATTTT,CASSQDPSGSTDTQYF
TRBJ2-7,TRBV7-8,once,TRBD1,TGTGCCAGCAGCTTAGCCGTGAGGGCAGGGGGCTACGAGCAGTACTTC,CASSLAVRAGGYEQYF
TRBJ2-2,TRBV6-2/TRBV6-3,NA,TRBD1,TGTGCCAGCAGTATACTCGACAGGGGCAGGGGCGGGGAGCTGTTTTTT,CASSILDRGRGGELFF